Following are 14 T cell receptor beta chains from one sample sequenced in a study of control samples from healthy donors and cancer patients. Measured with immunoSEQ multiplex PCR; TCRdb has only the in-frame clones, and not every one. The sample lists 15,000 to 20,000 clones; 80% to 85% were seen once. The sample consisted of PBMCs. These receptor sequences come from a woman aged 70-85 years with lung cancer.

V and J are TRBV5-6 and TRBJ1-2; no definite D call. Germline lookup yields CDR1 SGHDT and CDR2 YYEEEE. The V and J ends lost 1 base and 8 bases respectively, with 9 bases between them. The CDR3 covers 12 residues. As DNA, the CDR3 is TGTGCCAGCAGCTTGAGTGGGAGAGGCTACACCTTC. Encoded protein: CASSLSGRGYTF.

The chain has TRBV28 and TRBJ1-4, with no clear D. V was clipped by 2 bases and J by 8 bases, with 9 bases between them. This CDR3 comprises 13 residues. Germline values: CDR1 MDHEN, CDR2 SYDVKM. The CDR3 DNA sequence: TGTGCCAGCAGTTTAAAGCCGTTCGAAAAACTGTTTTTT. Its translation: CASSLKPFEKLFF.

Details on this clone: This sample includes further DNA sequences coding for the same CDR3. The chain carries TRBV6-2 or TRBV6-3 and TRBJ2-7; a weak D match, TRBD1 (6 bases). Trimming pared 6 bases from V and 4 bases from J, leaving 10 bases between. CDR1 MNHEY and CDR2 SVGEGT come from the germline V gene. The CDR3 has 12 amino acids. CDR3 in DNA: TGTGCCAGCAGCCCACAGGGTTACGAGCAGTACTTC. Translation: CASSPQGYEQYF.

The CDR3 bases are TGTGCCAGCAGTGAAATGGGAGGAGGCACAGATACGCAGTATTTT. Translated: CASSEMGGGTDTQYF. This chain uses TRBV6-4 with TRBJ2-3, with D possibly TRBD2 on 6 matching bases. The CDR3 runs to 15 residues. CDR1 is MRHNA, CDR2 SNTAGT, per germline. Trimming removed 3 bases from V and 1 base from J, with 11 bases in between.

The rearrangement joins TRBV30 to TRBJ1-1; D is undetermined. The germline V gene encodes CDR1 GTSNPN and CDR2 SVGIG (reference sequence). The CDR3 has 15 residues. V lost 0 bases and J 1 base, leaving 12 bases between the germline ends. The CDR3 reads CAWSVSLRSNTEAFF. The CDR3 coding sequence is TGTGCCTGGAGTGTAAGTCTCAGATCGAACACTGAAGCTTTCTTT.

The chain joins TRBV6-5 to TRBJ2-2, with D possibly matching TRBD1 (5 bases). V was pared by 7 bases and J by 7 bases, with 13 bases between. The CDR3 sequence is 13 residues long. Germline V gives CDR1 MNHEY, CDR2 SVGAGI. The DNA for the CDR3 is TGTGCCAGCACCGCTTGGGGCGTCGGGGAGCTGTTTTTT. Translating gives CASTAWGVGELFF.

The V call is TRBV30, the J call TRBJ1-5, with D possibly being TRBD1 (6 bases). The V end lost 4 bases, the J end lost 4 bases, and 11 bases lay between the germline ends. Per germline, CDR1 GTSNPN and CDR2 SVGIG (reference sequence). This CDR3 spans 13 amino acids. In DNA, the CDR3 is TGTGCCTGGACCACAGGGTCTAATCAGCCCCAGCATTTT. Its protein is CAWTTGSNQPQHF.

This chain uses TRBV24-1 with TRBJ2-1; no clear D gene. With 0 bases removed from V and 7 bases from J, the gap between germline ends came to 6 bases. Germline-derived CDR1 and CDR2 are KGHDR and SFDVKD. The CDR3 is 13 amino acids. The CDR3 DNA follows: TGTGCCACCAGTGATTTGAAGAGAAATGAGCAGTTCTTC. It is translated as CATSDLKRNEQFF.

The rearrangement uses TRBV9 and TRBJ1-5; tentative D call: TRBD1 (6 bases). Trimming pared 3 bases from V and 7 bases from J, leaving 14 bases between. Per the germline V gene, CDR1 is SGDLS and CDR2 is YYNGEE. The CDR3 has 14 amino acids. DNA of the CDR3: TGTGCCAGCAGCGAGGGGGGAATTGGGCAGCCCCAGCATTTT. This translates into CASSEGGIGQPQHF.

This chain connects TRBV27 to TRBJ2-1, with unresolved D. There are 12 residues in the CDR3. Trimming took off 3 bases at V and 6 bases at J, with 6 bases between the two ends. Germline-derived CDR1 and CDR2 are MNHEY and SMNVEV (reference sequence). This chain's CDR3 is CASSFLGNEQFF. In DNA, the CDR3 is TGTGCCAGCAGTTTCCTCGGCAATGAGCAGTTCTTC.

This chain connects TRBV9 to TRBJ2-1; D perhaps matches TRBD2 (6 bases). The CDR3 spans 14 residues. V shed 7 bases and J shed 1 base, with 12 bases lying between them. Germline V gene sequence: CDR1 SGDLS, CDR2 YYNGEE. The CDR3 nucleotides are TGTGCCAGCGGGACTTTGGGATCCTACAATGAGCAGTTCTTC. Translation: CASGTLGSYNEQFF.

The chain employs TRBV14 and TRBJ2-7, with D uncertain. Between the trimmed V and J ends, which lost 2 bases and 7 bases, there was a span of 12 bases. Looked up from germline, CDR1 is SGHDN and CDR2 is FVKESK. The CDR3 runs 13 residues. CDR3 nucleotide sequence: TGTGCCAGCAGCCAAATTATAGGGATTGAGCAGTACTTC. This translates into CASSQIIGIEQYF.

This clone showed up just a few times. The CDR3 coding sequence is TGTGCCAGCAGCCCCGGACTAGCGGGCATGAGCTGGGCGAACACCGGGGAGCTGTTTTTT. Amino acids: CASSPGLAGMSWANTGELFF. This chain joins TRBV9 and TRBJ2-2; TRBD2 matches at 11 bases. Germline trimming cut 4 bases from V and 0 bases from J; bases unmatched to any gene: 14. CDR1 and CDR2 (germline): SGDLS, YYNGEE. This CDR3 region has 20 residues.

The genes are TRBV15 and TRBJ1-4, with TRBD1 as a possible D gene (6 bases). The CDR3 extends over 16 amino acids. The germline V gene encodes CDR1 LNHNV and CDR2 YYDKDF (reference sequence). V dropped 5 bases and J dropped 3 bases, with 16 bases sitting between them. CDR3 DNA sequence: TGTGCCACCAGCCCAAACAGGGCTGGGCCTAATGAAAAACTGTTTTTT. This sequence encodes CATSPNRAGPNEKLFF.